A selection of T cell receptor beta chains follows, all from one sample in a study of blood T cell repertoires in COVID-19. Libraries were prepared by immunoSEQ multiplex PCR; TCRdb keeps only in-frame clonotypes and omits some of them. The table records about 90,000 clones, around 87% of them present only once. The sample taken for sequencing was peripheral blood. The origin of the receptors is a human donor in a cohort sampled during active COVID-19. CDR3s include the opening cysteine and the closing phenylalanine or tryptophan. The D gene is left open where the match is weak. A clone size is listed for some rows: how often the clone was seen (once, few, many), or a class if it is expanded.

d_gene	j_gene	v_gene	abundance	CDR3nt	CDR3aa
TRBD1	TRBJ2-6	TRBV27	-	TGTGCCAGCAGGACAGGGGCGAACTCTGGGGCCAACGTCCTGACTTTC	CASRTGANSGANVLTF
-	TRBJ1-6	TRBV12-3/TRBV12-4	once	TGTGCCAGCAGTTTAGGAGGTTCACCCCTCCACTTT	CASSLGGSPLHF
TRBD1	TRBJ2-7	TRBV9	once	TGTGCCAGCAGCGTAGGAAGGACAGGGCTCAACGAGCAGTACTTC	CASSVGRTGLNEQYF
-	TRBJ2-3	TRBV27	-	TGTGCCAGCAGTTTAACTCCAGGACAAGATACGCAGTATTTT	CASSLTPGQDTQYF
TRBD1	TRBJ2-7	TRBV7-2	-	TGTGCCAGCAGCTTTGGGACAGGGGTCTTCTCCTACGAGCAGTACTTC	CASSFGTGVFSYEQYF
-	TRBJ1-2	TRBV15	-	TGTGCCACCAGCAGAGATAAGGGACTGGGCTATGGCTACACCTTC	CATSRDKGLGYGYTF
TRBD2	TRBJ2-5	TRBV5-4	-	TGTGCCAGCAGCTTGGAGACTAGCGGGGAAGAGACCCAGTACTTC	CASSLETSGEETQYF
-	TRBJ1-6	TRBV9	few	TGTGCCAGCAGCGTAGAGTTGAATGGGGGCCCGGCCCCCCTCCACTTT	CASSVELNGGPAPLHF
TRBD1	TRBJ2-2	TRBV27	-	TGTGCCAGCAGTTTCGGACAGGGGGCGCGGTCCGGGGAGCTGTTTTTT	CASSFGQGARSGELFF
TRBD1	TRBJ1-2	TRBV7-9	-	TGTGCCAGCAACTTAGGGGGCGGCTCGCCCTACACCTTC	CASNLGGGSPYTF
TRBD2	TRBJ2-5	TRBV19	-	TGTGCCAGTAGTATACTTCGGGGGGGGCCAGAGACCCAGTACTTC	CASSILRGGPETQYF
TRBD1	TRBJ2-7	TRBV2	once	TGTGCCAGCAGGGCTACGGACAGGGTGGACGCCTACGAGCAGTACTTC	CASRATDRVDAYEQYF
-	TRBJ1-1	TRBV7-2	-	TGTGCCAGCAGCAAAACAGACACTGAAGCTTTCTTT	CASSKTDTEAFF
-	TRBJ2-1	TRBV27	-	TGTGCCAGCAGTTGGGACACCTACAATGAGCAGTTCTTC	CASSWDTYNEQFF
-	TRBJ1-2	TRBV25-1	-	TGTGCCAGCAGTGAATCGGGGTATGGCTACACCTTC	CASSESGYGYTF
-	TRBJ1-4	TRBV5-4	-	TGTGCCAGCAGCTTAGGGGTGATCAATGAAAAACTGTTTTTT	CASSLGVINEKLFF
TRBD1	TRBJ1-2	TRBV27	-	TGTGCCAGCAAGACAGGGGGCCGTGGCTACACCTTC	CASKTGGRGYTF
-	TRBJ1-2	TRBV11-2	once	TGTGCCAGCAGCTTAGATCACGGGACACTTCGACTAATGCGGTATGGCTACACCTTC	CASSLDHGTLRLMRYGYTF
-	TRBJ1-1	TRBV12-3/TRBV12-4	-	TGTGCCAGCAGCAGGGAATCTGAAGCTTTCTTT	CASSRESEAFF
-	TRBJ2-7	TRBV14	few	TGTGCCAGCAGCCAAGGCCTCAGTCGGCAGTACTTC	CASSQGLSRQYF
TRBD1	TRBJ2-7	TRBV28	-	TGTGCCAGCAGCCCAGGGGGTTCCCCCTACGAGCAGTACTTC	CASSPGGSPYEQYF
-	TRBJ1-4	TRBV9	-	TGTGCCAGCAACGAAGCCGGGGGGCTGAATAATGAAAAACTGTTTTTT	CASNEAGGLNNEKLFF
-	TRBJ1-3	TRBV19	once	TGTGCCAGTAGTATTCAGCGGAACACCATATATTTT	CASSIQRNTIYF
-	TRBJ2-7	TRBV5-1	-	TGCGCCAGCAGCAGAGGGACATTTTACGAGCAGTACTTC	CASSRGTFYEQYF
-	TRBJ2-1	TRBV7-3	-	TGTGCCAGCAGCTTCGGGACACTTAACAATGAGCAGTTCTTC	CASSFGTLNNEQFF
-	TRBJ1-4	TRBV15	-	TGTGCCACCAGCAGGGCCCCTAATGAAAAACTGTTTTTT	CATSRAPNEKLFF
-	TRBJ2-2	TRBV18	once	TGTGCCAGCTCACCGAGGCGACAGACGAACACCGGGGAGCTGTTTTTT	CASSPRRQTNTGELFF
-	TRBJ1-5	TRBV19	-	TGTGCCAGTAGTATTTATCTGAGGAATAGCAATCAGCCCCAGCATTTT	CASSIYLRNSNQPQHF
-	TRBJ1-2	TRBV6-1	-	TGTGCCAGCAGTGAGGGGGGGCGGTTCTATGGCTACACCTTC	CASSEGGRFYGYTF
-	TRBJ1-5	TRBV30	-	TGTGCCTGGAGCCTCCCGGGGGGCAAGCAGCCCCAGCATTTT	CAWSLPGGKQPQHF
TRBD2	TRBJ2-1	TRBV27	-	TGTGCCAGCAGTCCAAGACTAGCGGGGAGTGAGCAGTTCTTC	CASSPRLAGSEQFF
-	TRBJ1-3	TRBV2	few	TGTGCCAGCAGCAAGGGGCAGGGCATCTCTGGAAACACCATATATTTT	CASSKGQGISGNTIYF
-	TRBJ1-2	TRBV29-1	-	TGCAGCGTTGAAACTCCCAAGCGGTACACGAATGGCTACACCTTC	CSVETPKRYTNGYTF
TRBD1	TRBJ1-2	TRBV5-1	-	TGCGCCAGCAGCTTGGGAGACAGGGGAGTCTACACCTTC	CASSLGDRGVYTF
-	TRBJ1-5	TRBV10-3	-	TGTGCCATCAGTGACGGGACAAAAAGCAATCAGCCCCAGCATTTT	CAISDGTKSNQPQHF
TRBD1	TRBJ1-1	TRBV3-1/TRBV3-2	-	TGTGCCAGCAGCCGAGGGGGCGGTGGGACTGAAGCTTTCTTT	CASSRGGGGTEAFF
TRBD2	TRBJ2-7	TRBV4-3	-	TGCGCCAGCAGCCAAGATCCCTCGGGAGGCTACCAGGACGAGCAGTACTTC	CASSQDPSGGYQDEQYF
-	TRBJ1-2	TRBV5-4	-	TGTGCCAGCAGCTTGGCGGGGATGTATGGCTACACCTTC	CASSLAGMYGYTF
-	TRBJ1-1	TRBV30	-	TGTGCCTGGAATAAACAGGGTTACACTGAAGCTTTCTTT	CAWNKQGYTEAFF
TRBD2	TRBJ2-7	TRBV11-3	-	TGTGCCAGCAGCTTACCCCGGGAGCGGGGCAGCTCCTACGAGCAGTACTTC	CASSLPRERGSSYEQYF
TRBD1	TRBJ2-7	TRBV6-5	-	TGTGCCAGCAGTTCCGTGGGACAGTGGAGCTCCTACGAGCAGTACTTC	CASSSVGQWSSYEQYF
-	TRBJ2-3	TRBV11-2	-	TGTGCCAGCAGCTTAGTAGGGTTAATCAGGGTTGCCCCTACAGATACGCAGTATTTT	CASSLVGLIRVAPTDTQYF
TRBD2	TRBJ2-1	TRBV7-9	once	TGTGCCAGCAGCTTAGCGCTGAGGGTAGCGGGGGCCGGGAATGAGCAGTTCTTC	CASSLALRVAGAGNEQFF
-	TRBJ1-2	TRBV6-1	-	TGTGCCAGCAGTTCCTCGGCGGGCATTGGGGTCTTC	CASSSSAGIGVF